This T cell receptor (beta chain) was sequenced in a study of cytomegalovirus exposure and HLA in healthy donors. Whole-study results and caveats: It was confirmed in vitro that three of the CMV-associated chains were specific for CMV antigens.

V lost 3 bases and J 0 bases, leaving 15 bases between the germline ends. The CDR3 is 16 residues long. Germline V gene sequence: CDR1 SGHDN, CDR2 FVKESK. The protocol was immunoSEQ multiplex PCR, while the TCRdb copy is restricted to in-frame clones and leaves out a portion. The table includes roughly 330,000 clones, about nine tenths detected once. This clone was seen once. Its target is not known. This sequence originates from a woman aged 25-40 years in good health and CMV-seropositive. Sequencing was performed on PBMCs. V usage is TRBV14 and J usage is TRBJ2-7; D is unclear. The CDR3 DNA reads as TGTGCCAGCAGCCAGGGGTCCTGGTATAACTCCTACGAGCAGTACTTC. This sequence encodes CASSQGSWYNSYEQYF.